The T cell receptor beta chain under discussion was sequenced for a study of control samples from healthy donors and cancer patients (dated by TCRdb to about 2020). Preparation of the library involved the immunoSEQ multiplex PCR assay. The clones in this table, taken by TCRdb from immuneACCESS, are in-frame only. Not every clone is retained; where verified, under half of the shortfall comes from an unresolved V gene, and the cause of the rest is unknown. The sample profile shows around 71,000 clones; around nine tenths of them were found once. Around 1.2% of the sample goes to the ten largest clones. The germline V gene specifies SNHLY as CDR1 and FYNNEI as CDR2. From cysteine to phenylalanine, the CDR3 is 11 amino acids long. The read is trimmed to its CDR3 DNA, 33 bases read in frame from base 1. V lost 2 bases and J lost 13 bases; the stretch between them is 9 bases long. On this clone: What antigen it recognizes has not been identified. No much larger clone exists at a distance of one base, and base qualities are not known.

Material for sequencing was PBMCs. In this chain, TRBV2 is recombined with TRBJ2-1; the D gene lacks a confident call. This sequence was found in a woman aged 45-60 years with colorectal cancer. The base sequence is TGTGCCAGCAGTGAACTAGGACCTCAGTTCTTC. It is translated as CASSELGPQFF.